Sequencing of this T cell receptor beta chain was carried out in a study of blood T cell repertoires in COVID-19. Study context: The samples span acute and convalescent COVID-19 from the United States, Italy and Spain. From T cells, B-cell-depleted T cells, or PBMCs came the material, which was cDNA or gDNA.

V was shortened by 2 bases and J by 1 base, with 9 bases between the two germline ends. This CDR3 region has 14 residues. Germline assignment: CDR1 SQVTM and CDR2 ANQGSEA. Authors' methods: By means of reference gene primer amplification, nucleated cell counts were estimated. The repertoire was sequenced with immunoSEQ multiplex PCR; TCRdb's copy has only in-frame clones and lacks some. V and J calls and clone size are as listed in that table; D and trimming were resolved from the DNA. This repertoire shows 65,000 to 90,000 clones, more than 70% found once; its top ten account for under 3%. V usage is TRBV29-1 and J usage is TRBJ2-1; D is possibly TRBD1 (5 bases). Sequencing used peripheral blood. This TCR was recovered from a man in his sixties or seventies with COVID-19, enrolled during active disease. The CDR3, as DNA: TGCAGCGTTGAACGTGACAGATCCTACAATGAGCAGTTCTTC. Its protein is CSVERDRSYNEQFF.